The 32 T cell receptor beta chains listed next were all sequenced from one sample in a study of T cells after yellow fever vaccination. TCRdb re-called the 5' RACE reads through MiXCR, storing one row per CDR3 protein. This table has some 350,000 distinct CDR3 sequences, about 9.9% appearing once. This specimen consisted of PBMCs, obtained on the day of the first yellow fever vaccination. The receptor set was obtained from a man between 18 and 35 years old who received the YFV17D yellow fever vaccine.

This clonotype was observed many times. This chain joins TRBV12-3 or TRBV12-4 and TRBJ1-5; TRBD1 matches at 7 bases. Trimming at V came to 1 base and at J to 0 bases, leaving 3 bases not matched to a gene. The CDR3 length is 16 residues. CDR3 in amino acids: CASSLGTGYSNQPQHF. The CDR3, as DNA: TGTGCCAGCAGTTTAGGGACAGGCTATAGCAATCAGCCCCAGCATTTT.

This chain joins TRBV12-3 or TRBV12-4 and TRBJ2-7; D is undetermined. CDR3 length: 13 residues. Trimming stripped 3 bases from V and 0 bases from J, with 6 bases between. The CDR3 protein is CASSFAVSYEQYF. The DNA of the CDR3 is TGTGCCAGCAGTTTCGCAGTCTCCTACGAGCAGTACTTC.

With regard to this clonotype: At one of its ends the junction is not consistent with the germline gene, which may arise from a read error. This chain uses TRBV7-2 with TRBJ2-7; 8 bases agree with TRBD1. The length of the CDR3 is 14 residues. Germline loops: CDR1 SGHTA, CDR2 FQGNSA. The CDR3 DNA reads TGTGCCAGCAGCTTTGCTCCTAACCCGGGACAGGAGAGCTTC. Translating gives CASSFAPNPGQESF.

The sample holds a few counts of this clonotype. The chain is built from TRBV4-1 and TRBJ2-5; weak D call: TRBD2 (6 bases). CDR1 is MGHRA and CDR2 is YSYEKL in the germline V gene. Deletions cut 1 base from V and 4 bases from J, with 13 bases between. The CDR3 totals 15 residues. The CDR3 DNA sequence: TGCGCCAGCAGCCAAGTCGGAGGGAACCGAGAGACCCAGTACTTC. Encoded protein: CASSQVGGNRETQYF.

This clonotype has ten or more counts. This chain connects TRBV5-5 to TRBJ2-2; no clear D gene. Germline assignment: CDR1 SGHKS and CDR2 YYEKEE (reference sequence). CDR3 length equals 12 residues. Trimming cost V 0 bases and J 9 bases, with 6 bases left between them. CDR3 sequence (DNA): TGTGCCAGCAGCTTGGTTGACAGGGAGCTGTTTTTT. Residues: CASSLVDRELFF. Variable domain in full (rest from reference TRBV5-5 and TRBJ2-2): DAGVTQSPTHLIKTRGQQVTLRCSPISGHKSVSWYQQVLGQGPQFIFQYYEKEERGRGNFPDRFSARQFPNYSSELNVNALLLGDSALYLCASSLVDRELFFGEGSRLTVL.

This clonotype has more than one count but fewer than ten. The chain combines TRBV4-1 with TRBJ2-5; TRBD2 matches at 13 bases. The CDR3 is made up of 18 amino acids. V shed 6 bases, J shed 3 bases, and the junction held 13 bases outside the gene matches. Per the germline V gene, CDR1 is MGHRA and CDR2 is YSYEKL. CDR3 residues: CASRQRGGLAGTEETQYF. The CDR3 bases are TGCGCCAGCAGACAAAGGGGGGGACTAGCGGGGACTGAAGAGACCCAGTACTTC.

V is TRBV2 and J is TRBJ1-6; TRBD1 might be the D (5 bases). CDR3 length: 16 amino acids. Germline V gives CDR1 SNHLY, CDR2 FYNNEI. V lost 9 bases and J 2 bases, leaving 17 bases between the germline ends. CDR3 residues: CASYHGPGAYNSPLHF. In DNA, the CDR3 is TGTGCCAGTTACCACGGCCCGGGGGCCTATAATTCACCCCTCCACTTT.

The chain is built from TRBV6-5 and TRBJ1-6; D remains ambiguous. The V gene lost 0 bases and the J gene lost 0 bases, with 6 bases spanning the gap. Germline CDR1 is MNHEY and CDR2 is SVGAGI. CDR3 length: 16 residues. The CDR3 loop is CASSYSGSSYNSPLHF. The CDR3 DNA reads TGTGCCAGCAGTTACTCAGGAAGCTCCTATAATTCACCCCTCCACTTT.

This clonotype was recorded a few times. V usage is TRBV5-5 and J usage is TRBJ1-2, with D maybe TRBD1 (5 bases). Germline values: CDR1 SGHKS, CDR2 YYEKEE (reference sequence). Trimming removed 1 base from V and 13 bases from J, with 20 bases in between. The CDR3 sequence is 14 residues long. For the CDR3, the DNA is TGTGCCAGCAGCTTGCCGCTTGGGACCGGTAATGGCACCTTC. Translation: CASSLPLGTGNGTF.

The gene calls are TRBV7-2 and TRBJ2-5; the match to TRBD1 covers 7 bases. Germline assignment: CDR1 SGHTA and CDR2 FQGNSA. This CDR3 contains 14 residues. With 5 bases clipped from V and 7 bases from J, the junction kept 10 bases outside the gene matches. The CDR3 region has the DNA TGTGCCAGCAGCACCGGGACAGCAGTAGGGACCCAGTACTTC. Protein product: CASSTGTAVGTQYF.

CDR3 sequence: CASSPRPANTGELFF. In DNA, the CDR3 is TGTGCCAGCAGCCCCCGGCCAGCGAACACCGGGGAGCTGTTTTTT. V gene TRBV7-3 combines with J gene TRBJ2-2, with no clear D. CDR3 length: 15 amino acids. Per germline, CDR1 SGHTA and CDR2 FQGTGA. With 5 bases removed from V and 0 bases from J, the gap between germline ends came to 10 bases.

This clonotype was seen ten or more times. The chain has TRBV12-3 or TRBV12-4 and TRBJ1-1; D uncertain. The V end lost 2 bases, the J end lost 7 bases, and 8 bases lay between the germline ends. This CDR3 is built from 12 residues. The CDR3 nucleotides are TGTGCCAGCAGTTTACCCCCGGGTGAAGCTTTCTTT. This codes for CASSLPPGEAFF.

This clonotype was detected a few times. This chain joins TRBV13 and TRBJ2-3, with D tentatively TRBD2 (6 bases). The V end lost 5 bases, the J end lost 3 bases, and 18 bases lay between the germline ends. The length of the CDR3 is 16 residues. Germline CDR1 PRHDT, CDR2 FYEKMQ (reference sequence). In DNA, the CDR3 is TGTGCCAGCAGCCTGCGGACTACTCTGGGTACAGATACGCAGTATTTT. It codes for CASSLRTTLGTDTQYF.

In its sample, this clonotype was seen a few times. This sequence joins TRBV4-2 and TRBJ1-2; no clear D gene. Trimming removed 4 bases from V and 9 bases from J, with 15 bases in between. Germline assignment: CDR1 LGHNA and CDR2 YNFKEQ. There are 13 residues in the CDR3. The CDR3 nucleotides read TGTGCCAGCAGCCCTGGGGATTCGCGGAGCTACACCTTC. Translation gives CASSPGDSRSYTF.

At least ten counts were recorded for this clonotype. V usage is TRBV7-2 and J usage is TRBJ1-6; 8 bases map to TRBD1. This CDR3 region has 15 residues. Germline V gene sequence: CDR1 SGHTA, CDR2 FQGNSA. V shed 5 bases, J shed 10 bases, and the junction held 10 bases outside the gene matches. The CDR3 DNA sequence: TGTGCCAGCAGCGGGGGCGGACAGGGCAGATCACCCCTCCACTTT. Translating it yields CASSGGGQGRSPLHF. Based on the CDR3 plus reference TRBV7-2 and TRBJ1-6, the full variable domain is GAGVSQSPSNKVTEKGKDVELRCDPISGHTALYWYRQSLGQGLEFLIYFQGNSAPDKSGLPSDRFSAERTGGSVSTLTIQRTQQEDSAVYLCASSGGGQGRSPLHFGNGTRLTVT.

In this sample, this clonotype turned up a few times. The V call is TRBV28, the J call TRBJ2-5; TRBD2 aligns across 7 bases. The CDR3 extends over 17 amino acids. V was pared by 6 bases and J by 3 bases, with 16 bases of the junction left unmatched. Germline V gene lookup returns CDR1 MDHEN and CDR2 SYDVKM. The CDR3 spells CASRPAFWAGEKETQYF. The CDR3 coding sequence is TGTGCCAGCAGACCGGCCTTTTGGGCGGGGGAGAAAGAGACCCAGTACTTC.

J is TRBJ1-1 and V is TRBV19; 7 nucleotides match TRBD1. Germline V gene sequence: CDR1 LNHDA, CDR2 SQIVND (reference sequence). J lost 0 bases, V lost 5 bases, and 15 bases had no gene match. CDR3 size: 18 residues. The CDR3: CASSPYQSGGKMNTEAFF. CDR3 DNA sequence: TGTGCCAGTAGTCCGTACCAGTCAGGGGGAAAAATGAACACTGAAGCTTTCTTT.

The table lists this clonotype with many counts. V and J are TRBV5-6 and TRBJ2-5; 9 positions agree with TRBD2. V gave up 0 bases and J gave up 1 base; unmatched junction bases: 4. Per the germline V gene, CDR1 is SGHDT and CDR2 is YYEEEE. There are 16 residues in the CDR3. The CDR3 nucleotides read TGTGCCAGCAGCTTGGCTAGCGGGATTCCCCAAGAGACCCAGTACTTC. It translates to CASSLASGIPQETQYF.

The chain has TRBV7-2 and TRBJ1-6; TRBD1 is a possible D gene (5 bases). With 4 bases removed from V and 7 bases from J, the gap between germline ends came to 11 bases. Germline lookup yields CDR1 SGHTA and CDR2 FQGNSA. The CDR3 length is 14 residues. The DNA for the CDR3 is TGTGCCAGCAGCTCCTCCGGGGGGAATTCACCCCTCCACTTT. This translates into CASSSSGGNSPLHF.

This chain uses TRBV5-6 with TRBJ2-7; D may be TRBD1 (5 bases). The CDR3 consists of 14 residues. V was shortened by 0 bases and J by 3 bases, with 10 bases between the two germline ends. Germline CDR1 SGHDT, CDR2 YYEEEE. In nucleotides, the CDR3 is TGTGCCAGCAGCTTGGGATCAGGGCTCTACGAGCAGTACGTC. As protein: CASSLGSGLYEQYV.

In its sample, this clonotype was seen a few times. This chain uses TRBV4-1 with TRBJ1-2; 7 bases agree with TRBD1. The germline V gene encodes CDR1 MGHRA and CDR2 YSYEKL. Trimming took 6 bases from V and 5 from J; bases not matched to a gene: 12. CDR3 size: 15 residues. For the CDR3, the DNA is TGCGCCAGCAGGGGAGTAAGGGACAGACATTATGGCTACACCTTC. It specifies CASRGVRDRHYGYTF.

The sample holds a few counts of this clonotype. The chain carries TRBV5-1 and TRBJ2-1, with a weak D call TRBD1 (5 bases). V gave up 0 bases and J gave up 8 bases, with 12 bases separating them. The CDR3 loop spans 14 amino acids. Germline values: CDR1 SGHRS, CDR2 YFSETQ. The CDR3 DNA reads as TGCGCCAGCAGCTTGGTCCAGGGCAGGGATGAGCAGTTCTTC. Translated: CASSLVQGRDEQFF. Combining the CDR3 with reference TRBV5-1 and TRBJ2-1 gives the whole variable domain KAGVTQTPRYLIKTRGQQVTLSCSPISGHRSVSWYQQTPGQGLQFLFEYFSETQRNKGNFPGRFSGRQFSNSRSEMNVSTLELGDSALYLCASSLVQGRDEQFFGPGTRLTVL.

This chain connects TRBV18 to TRBJ2-3, with D tentatively TRBD1 (7 bases). This CDR3 has 17 residues. V shed 5 bases and J shed 1 base, with 19 bases lying between them. The V gene's germline CDR1 is KGHSH and CDR2 LQKENI. The CDR3 DNA sequence: TGTGCCAGCTCAGTTGGAACAGGGGACTCCGGCACAGATACGCAGTATTTT. This sequence encodes CASSVGTGDSGTDTQYF.

This clonotype was found a few times. The J gene is TRBJ2-1, the V gene TRBV11-3; D is possibly TRBD2 (6 bases). The length of the CDR3 is 15 residues. V was cut by 6 bases and J by 1 base, with 13 bases left in between. CDR1 SGHNT and CDR2 YENEEA come from the germline V gene. In DNA, the CDR3 is TGTGCCAGCAGTCGGGGGACTTCTTCCTACAATGAGCAGTTCTTC. Translating gives CASSRGTSSYNEQFF.

This clonotype appeared many times. The V and J genes are TRBV7-3 and TRBJ2-6; unclear D gene. V lost 0 bases to trimming and J lost 4 bases, with 7 bases between them. Germline loops: CDR1 SGHTA, CDR2 FQGTGA. The CDR3 is 15 amino acids. The DNA of the CDR3 is TGTGCCAGCAGCTTAACAGGGCCCGGGGCCAACGTCCTGACTTTC. This codes for CASSLTGPGANVLTF.

This clonotype has only one observation. The chain has TRBV28 and TRBJ1-1; no clear D gene. The V end was cut by 10 bases, the J end by 4 bases, with 13 bases between. Per germline, CDR1 MDHEN and CDR2 SYDVKM. The length of the CDR3 is 12 residues. CDR3 nucleotides: TGTGCCACAAGGGCGTGGGGCACTGAAGCTTTCTTT. Amino acids: CATRAWGTEAFF.

V and J are TRBV6-1 and TRBJ2-5; possibly TRBD2 for D (5 bases). The CDR3 is made up of 13 amino acids. The V gene's germline CDR1 is MNHNS and CDR2 SASEGT. V lost 6 bases and J lost 5, with 13 bases in between. Here the CDR3 DNA reads TGTGCCAGCAGACGGGAAGGGCGGGAGACCCAGTACTTC. Its translation: CASRREGRETQYF.

The table lists this clonotype with a few counts. V is TRBV24-1 and J is TRBJ2-1; D may be TRBD2 (5 bases). This CDR3 has 14 residues. Deletions cut 4 bases from V and 7 bases from J, with 13 bases between. Germline V CDR1 and CDR2: KGHDR, SFDVKD. CDR3 amino acids: CATSDPYERNEQFF. The CDR3 nucleotides are TGTGCCACCAGTGACCCGTATGAGCGGAATGAGCAGTTCTTC.

This clonotype was detected only a few times. The V and J genes are TRBV5-6 and TRBJ1-2; D is possibly TRBD1 (5 bases). The CDR3 length is 14 residues. V was pared by 4 bases and J by 4 bases, with 14 bases between. Germline CDR1 SGHDT, CDR2 YYEEEE. The CDR3 sequence is CASSPGGYVYGYTF. The CDR3 DNA sequence: TGTGCCAGCAGCCCGGGGGGGTATGTCTATGGCTACACCTTC. Full variable domain (rest looked up from reference TRBV5-6 and TRBJ1-2): DAGVTQSPTHLIKTRGQQVTLRCSPKSGHDTVSWYQQALGQGPQFIFQYYEEEERQRGNFPDRFSGHQFPNYSSELNVNALLLGDSALYLCASSPGGYVYGYTFGSGTRLTVV.

Notes on this clonotype: A much larger clonotype is one base distant, so this may be a read error. The chain is built from TRBV5-1 and TRBJ2-2; the D gene is possibly TRBD2 (5 bases). The V end lost 9 bases, the J end lost 0 bases, and 15 bases lay between the germline ends. CDR1 SGHRS and CDR2 YFSETQ come from the germline V gene. The CDR3 runs 15 residues. CDR3 nucleotides: TGCGCCAACAATCCAGCGAGGGCGAACACCGGGGAGCTGTTTTTT. Its protein is CANNPARANTGELFF.

J is TRBJ2-7 and V is TRBV7-3; 9 nucleotides line up with TRBD1. The V gene end was trimmed by 5 bases and the J gene end by 6 bases; junction bases not matched to a gene: 11. The CDR3 has 15 residues. From germline, CDR1 is SGHTA and CDR2 FQGTGA. This CDR3 is CASSPSGTGSGEQYV. The CDR3 region has the DNA TGTGCCAGCAGCCCATCCGGGACAGGGTCGGGCGAGCAGTACGTC.

This clonotype was recorded a few times. The J gene is TRBJ1-4, the V gene TRBV7-9; D not certain. Looked up from germline, CDR1 is SEHNR and CDR2 is FQNEAQ (reference sequence). V lost 1 base and J lost 8, with 14 bases in between. The CDR3 has 15 amino acids. The chain's CDR3 is CASSLVRGMEEKLFF. In nucleotides, the CDR3 is TGTGCCAGCAGCTTAGTTCGCGGTATGGAGGAAAAACTGTTTTTT. Variable domain in full (rest from reference TRBV7-9 and TRBJ1-4): DTGVSQNPRHKITKRGQNVTFRCDPISEHNRLYWYRQTLGQGPEFLTYFQNEAQLEKSRLLSDRFSAERPKGSFSTLEIQRTEQGDSAMYLCASSLVRGMEEKLFFGSGTQLSVL.